One sample yielded the 23 T cell receptor beta chains listed below, sequenced in a study of cytomegalovirus exposure and HLA in healthy donors. With 60 Vbeta and 13 Jbeta primers, the PCR was carried out. Clones were sequenced by immunoSEQ multiplex PCR, and TCRdb holds only the in-frame ones, with some missing. The data contain hundreds of thousands of clones, more than 75% of them seen just once; the ten biggest clones take up 5.5% to 7.5%. The sample comprised PBMCs. These receptors all stem from a middle-aged man in good health and CMV-seropositive.

CDR3 DNA: TGTGCCAGCAGCCCGGGGAGCTCCTACAATGAGCAGTTCTTC. It is translated as CASSPGSSYNEQFF. The V gene is TRBV9, the J gene TRBJ2-1; D might be TRBD2 (5 bases). The CDR3 runs to 14 residues. Germline CDR1 reads SGDLS; CDR2 reads YYNGEE. V lost 4 bases and J 0 bases, leaving 8 bases between the germline ends. The full variable domain, completed using reference TRBV9 and TRBJ2-1, is DSGVTQTPKHLITATGQRVTLRCSPRSGDLSVYWYQQSLDQGLQFLIQYYNGEERAKGNILERFSAQQFPDLHSELNLSSLELGDSALYFCASSPGSSYNEQFFGPGTRLTVL.

The V gene is TRBV9, the J gene TRBJ2-2, with 8 nucleotides matching TRBD2. V lost 0 bases to trimming and J lost 1 base; unmatched junction nucleotides: 2. Germline lookup yields CDR1 SGDLS and CDR2 YYNGEE. CDR3 length: 16 amino acids. DNA of the CDR3: TGTGCCAGCAGCGTAGCGACTAGCGAGAACACCGGGGAGCTGTTTTTT. It specifies CASSVATSENTGELFF.

V is TRBV6-4 and J is TRBJ2-3, with D possibly being TRBD2 (6 bases). The length of the CDR3 is 14 residues. V was clipped by 4 bases and J by 4 bases, with 12 bases between them. Germline CDR1 and CDR2: MRHNA and SNTAGT. The chain's CDR3 is CASSVGREADTQYF. CDR3 DNA sequence: TGTGCCAGCAGTGTTGGCAGGGAGGCAGATACGCAGTATTTT.

The gene calls are TRBV27 and TRBJ2-1; 12 bases are shared with TRBD2. CDR3 size: 15 residues. Losses at the gene ends were 2 bases for V and 7 bases for J; bases not matched to a gene: 3. Germline V gene data show CDR1 as MNHEY and CDR2 as SMNVEV (reference sequence). The CDR3 region has the DNA TGTGCCAGCAGTTTAACTAGCGGGGGGTGGAATGAGCAGTTCTTC. Its translation: CASSLTSGGWNEQFF.

J is TRBJ2-2 and V is TRBV5-6; D might be TRBD2 (5 bases). CDR1 SGHDT and CDR2 YYEEEE come from the germline V gene. This CDR3 contains 14 residues. The germline V and J ends were trimmed by 0 bases and 4 bases, with 7 bases remaining between them. The DNA for the CDR3 is TGTGCCAGCAGCTTGGTGGAGGCCACCGGGGAGCTGTTTTTT. Translating it yields CASSLVEATGELFF. The whole variable domain, remainder taken from reference TRBV5-6 and TRBJ2-2, is DAGVTQSPTHLIKTRGQQVTLRCSPKSGHDTVSWYQQALGQGPQFIFQYYEEEERQRGNFPDRFSGHQFPNYSSELNVNALLLGDSALYLCASSLVEATGELFFGEGSRLTVL.

This clone is a singleton in its sample. The chain joins TRBV7-2 to TRBJ2-5, with a possible D match to TRBD1 (5 bases). The V gene's germline CDR1 is SGHTA and CDR2 FQGNSA. V dropped 3 bases and J dropped 4 bases, with 12 bases sitting between them. The CDR3 has 14 amino acids. CDR3 loop: CASSFRARGETQYF. DNA for the CDR3: TGTGCCAGCAGCTTCAGGGCTAGAGGAGAGACCCAGTACTTC. Complete variable domain (other parts from reference TRBV7-2 and TRBJ2-5): GAGVSQSPSNKVTEKGKDVELRCDPISGHTALYWYRQSLGQGLEFLIYFQGNSAPDKSGLPSDRFSAERTGGSVSTLTIQRTQQEDSAVYLCASSFRARGETQYFGPGTRLLVL.

This chain links TRBV5-8 with TRBJ2-7, with TRBD2 matching 10 bases. V lost 0 bases to trimming and J lost 5 bases; unmatched junction nucleotides: 2. This CDR3 comprises 14 residues. The germline V gene encodes CDR1 SGHTS and CDR2 YDEGEE. CDR3 coding DNA: TGTGCCAGCAGCTTGGCCCTAGCGGGAGACGAGCAGTACGTC. Translation: CASSLALAGDEQYV.

The chain links TRBV29-1 to TRBJ1-1, with unresolved D. The CDR3 loop spans 10 amino acids. Germline CDR1 SQVTM, CDR2 ANQGSEA. Trimming cost V 1 base and J 7 bases, with 4 bases left between them. The CDR3 region has the DNA TGCAGCGTTGAAGCCTATGAAGCTTTCTTT. Its protein product is CSVEAYEAFF. Full variable domain (remainder filled in from reference TRBV29-1 and TRBJ1-1): SAVISQKPSRDICQRGTSLTIQCQVDSQVTMMFWYRQQPGQSLTLIATANQGSEATYESGFVIDKFPISRPNLTFSTLTVSNMSPEDSSIYLCSVEAYEAFFGQGTRLTVV.

This clone has just one count. The chain has TRBV28 and TRBJ1-1; perhaps TRBD1 as D (5 bases). V lost 4 bases, J lost 2 bases, and 17 bases lay in between. CDR1 and CDR2 (germline): MDHEN, SYDVKM. The CDR3 totals 16 residues. The CDR3 reads CASSSKGRRFNTEAFF. CDR3 DNA: TGTGCCAGCAGTTCAAAGGGGCGAAGGTTTAACACTGAAGCTTTCTTT. The variable domain in full, with the rest retrieved from reference TRBV28 and TRBJ1-1, is DVKVTQSSRYLVKRTGEKVFLECVQDMDHENMFWYRQDPGLGLRLIYFSYDVKMKEKGDIPEGYSVSREKKERFSLILESASTNQTSMYLCASSSKGRRFNTEAFFGQGTRLTVV.

The V call is TRBV7-8, the J call TRBJ2-7, with 7 bases matching TRBD1. J was trimmed by 1 base and V by 6 bases; bases with no gene match: 0. Germline lookup yields CDR1 SGHVS and CDR2 FQNEAQ. This CDR3 contains 12 residues. In DNA, the CDR3 is TGTGCCAGCAGGGACAGGTCCTACGAGCAGTACTTC. It specifies CASRDRSYEQYF.

The genes are TRBV11-2 and TRBJ2-1, with D perhaps TRBD1 (5 bases). CDR3 length: 14 residues. Germline values: CDR1 SGHAT, CDR2 FQNNGV. V shed 5 bases and J shed 4 bases, with 12 bases lying between them. This chain's CDR3 is CASSLGPVYNEQFF. The DNA of the CDR3 is TGTGCCAGCAGCCTGGGGCCCGTGTACAATGAGCAGTTCTTC. Combining the CDR3 with reference TRBV11-2 and TRBJ2-1 gives the whole variable domain EAGVAQSPRYKIIEKRQSVAFWCNPISGHATLYWYQQILGQGPKLLIQFQNNGVVDDSQLPKDRFSAERLKGVDSTLKIQPAKLEDSAVYLCASSLGPVYNEQFFGPGTRLTVL.

V and J are TRBV5-1 and TRBJ2-1; D uncertain. The ends were cut back, 2 bases at V and 9 bases at J, with 6 bases in the middle. This CDR3 has 11 amino acids. The germline V gene encodes CDR1 SGHRS and CDR2 YFSETQ. This chain's CDR3 is CASSFRGEQFF. The CDR3 DNA sequence: TGCGCCAGCAGCTTTAGAGGTGAGCAGTTCTTC.

The chain recombines TRBV19 with TRBJ1-2; the D gene is possibly TRBD1 (6 bases). Germline V gene data show CDR1 as LNHDA and CDR2 as SQIVND (reference sequence). The CDR3 totals 15 residues. V lost 5 bases and J lost 6, with 19 bases in between. The CDR3 DNA is TGTGCCAGTAGTGCAGGGGACACCGACCCGGATGGCTACACCTTC. It codes for CASSAGDTDPDGYTF.

J is TRBJ2-3 and V is TRBV5-1; TRBD2 matches at 9 bases. J lost 5 bases, V lost 4 bases, and 14 bases had no gene match. CDR3 length: 17 amino acids. Germline CDR1 is SGHRS and CDR2 is YFSETQ. The CDR3 sequence: CASSPGAGGRALDTQYF. CDR3 DNA: TGCGCCAGCAGCCCCGGGGCGGGCGGGAGGGCCTTAGATACGCAGTATTTT.

The CDR3 reads CASSEVEDSLYEQYF. The CDR3 coding sequence is TGTGCCAGCAGTGAAGTGGAGGACTCCCTATACGAGCAGTACTTC. The V call is TRBV6-1, the J call TRBJ2-7; a possible D gene is TRBD2 (5 bases). Germline V gene data show CDR1 as MNHNS and CDR2 as SASEGT. V dropped 1 base and J dropped 4 bases, with 14 bases sitting between them. The CDR3 has 15 residues.

The rearrangement uses TRBV9 and TRBJ2-1; D perhaps matches TRBD2 (6 bases). The CDR3 has 15 amino acids. Germline CDR1 reads SGDLS; CDR2 reads YYNGEE. V was trimmed by 4 bases and J by 0 bases, leaving 11 bases between them. CDR3 protein: CASSPFGSSYNEQFF. CDR3 in DNA: TGTGCCAGCAGCCCCTTCGGGAGCTCCTACAATGAGCAGTTCTTC.

The chain links TRBV5-4 to TRBJ2-1, with 9 nucleotides matching TRBD1. J was trimmed by 4 bases and V by 5 bases; bases with no gene match: 10. CDR3 length: 16 amino acids. Germline values: CDR1 SGHNT, CDR2 YYREEE (reference sequence). CDR3: CASRSQGAHSYNEQFF. The CDR3 DNA follows: TGTGCCAGCAGATCACAGGGGGCGCATAGTTACAATGAGCAGTTCTTC.

This clone was recorded only once. The V gene is TRBV19, the J gene TRBJ1-1; weak D call: TRBD1 (5 bases). The CDR3 covers 13 residues. Trimming stripped 5 bases from V and 4 bases from J, with 11 bases between. Germline V lookup: CDR1 LNHDA, CDR2 SQIVND (reference sequence). This CDR3 reads CASSLWGATEAFF. The CDR3 DNA follows: TGTGCCAGTAGTCTTTGGGGCGCCACTGAAGCTTTCTTT. The full variable domain, with the rest looked up from reference TRBV19 and TRBJ1-1, is DGGITQSPKYLFRKEGQNVTLSCEQNLNHDAMYWYRQDPGQGLRLIYYSQIVNDFQKGDIAEGYSVSREKKESFPLTVTSAQKNPTAFYLCASSLWGATEAFFGQGTRLTVV.

The chain links TRBV5-6 to TRBJ2-7, with unresolved D. Germline-derived CDR1 and CDR2 are SGHDT and YYEEEE. V was pared by 2 bases and J by 3 bases, with 12 bases between. The CDR3 spans 14 residues. CDR3 loop: CASSFRQLLYEQYF. The CDR3 DNA follows: TGTGCCAGCAGCTTCCGTCAACTCCTCTACGAGCAGTACTTC.

The CDR3 spells CASSTQQGLNTEAFF. CDR3 DNA sequence: TGCGCCAGCAGCACCCAACAGGGTTTGAACACTGAAGCTTTCTTT. The chain employs TRBV5-1 and TRBJ1-1, with a possible D match to TRBD1 (6 bases). The CDR3 consists of 15 residues. V gave up 4 bases and J gave up 0 bases, with 13 bases separating them. Per germline, CDR1 SGHRS and CDR2 YFSETQ.

This chain links TRBV7-9 with TRBJ1-2, with D perhaps TRBD1 (6 bases). The CDR3 sequence is 14 residues long. Germline V CDR1 and CDR2: SEHNR, FQNEAQ (reference sequence). With 1 base removed from V and 5 bases from J, the gap between germline ends came to 11 bases. The CDR3 sequence: CASSLERTAYGYTF. DNA of the CDR3: TGTGCCAGCAGCTTAGAGCGGACAGCGTATGGCTACACCTTC. The variable domain in full, completed from reference TRBV7-9 and TRBJ1-2, reads DTGVSQNPRHKITKRGQNVTFRCDPISEHNRLYWYRQTLGQGPEFLTYFQNEAQLEKSRLLSDRFSAERPKGSFSTLEIQRTEQGDSAMYLCASSLERTAYGYTFGSGTRLTVV.

The CDR3 DNA is TGTGCCAGTAGTATAGGCCAGGGAAGGCATCAGCCCCAGCATTTT. The encoded protein is CASSIGQGRHQPQHF. V usage is TRBV19 and J usage is TRBJ1-5; TRBD1 might be the D (5 bases). This CDR3 is built from 15 residues. Looked up from germline, CDR1 is LNHDA and CDR2 is SQIVND (reference sequence). V lost 1 base, J lost 5 bases, and 12 bases lay in between.

The chain has TRBV6-5 and TRBJ2-1; 9 nucleotides agree with TRBD2. The CDR3 extends over 13 amino acids. In germline, CDR1 is MNHEY, CDR2 SVGAGI. The V segment lost 5 bases and the J segment 6 bases; nucleotides outside the gene matches: 2. CDR3 coding DNA: TGTGCCAGCAGTCCGGGACTAGCCAATGAGCAGTTCTTC. Its translation: CASSPGLANEQFF.